This T cell receptor (beta chain) was recovered during a study of cytomegalovirus exposure and HLA in healthy donors. Study findings and constraints: Investigators reported 164 TCR beta chains as tied to cytomegalovirus.

As to this clone: Its antigen is not known.

Vbeta (60) and Jbeta (13) primers were used in the PCR. Assay: immunoSEQ multiplex PCR; the TCRdb copy retains only in-frame clones and omits some. The sample yields about 90,000 clones, approximately 90% seen once. CDR1 and CDR2 from the germline V gene are SQVTM and ANQGSEA. The CDR3 is made up of 14 amino acids. V gave up 7 bases and J gave up 3 bases; unmatched junction bases: 8. The clonotype comes from a young man in good health and CMV-seronegative. This chain connects TRBV29-1 to TRBJ2-3; 9 bases agree with TRBD1. Sequenced input: PBMCs. The CDR3 loop is CSGRDRVTTDTQYF. CDR3 bases: TGCAGCGGCCGGGACAGGGTCACGACAGATACGCAGTATTTT.